This T cell receptor (beta chain) derives from a study of early stage breast cancer tumors. On the study more broadly: Most invasive tumors, about 80% of the 16, were ER+/PR+/HER2-.

The length of the CDR3 is 16 residues. With 4 bases clipped from V and 0 bases from J, the junction kept 6 bases outside the gene matches. Germline CDR1 is MGHRA and CDR2 is YSYEKL. Clones were sequenced by immunoSEQ multiplex PCR, and TCRdb holds only the in-frame ones, with some missing. The data show more than 60,000 clones, 70% to 85% seen once. Findings and caveats of the study: In most of the 16 patients, blood comparison separated tumor from normal breast.

This clone appeared a single time. Its target is not known. The V gene is TRBV4-1, the J gene TRBJ2-3; TRBD2 agrees at 8 bases. The clonotype was recovered from a person in their sixties with breast cancer. Sequencing used blood. The CDR3 protein is CASSLTSGLSTDTQYF. CDR3 DNA sequence: TGCGCCAGCAGCCTTACTAGCGGACTAAGCACAGATACGCAGTATTTT.